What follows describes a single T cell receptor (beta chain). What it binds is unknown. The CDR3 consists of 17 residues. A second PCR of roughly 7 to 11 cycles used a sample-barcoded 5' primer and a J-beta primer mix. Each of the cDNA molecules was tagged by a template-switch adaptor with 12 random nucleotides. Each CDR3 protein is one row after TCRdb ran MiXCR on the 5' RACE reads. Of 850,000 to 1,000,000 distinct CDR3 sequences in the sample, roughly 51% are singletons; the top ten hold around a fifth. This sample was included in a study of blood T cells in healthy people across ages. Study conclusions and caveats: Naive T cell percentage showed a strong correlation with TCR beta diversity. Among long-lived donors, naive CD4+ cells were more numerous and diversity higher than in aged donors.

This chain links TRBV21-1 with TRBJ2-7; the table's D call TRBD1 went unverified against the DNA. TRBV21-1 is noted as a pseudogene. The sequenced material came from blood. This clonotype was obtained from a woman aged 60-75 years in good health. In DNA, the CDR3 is TGTGCCAGCAGCAAAGTTGGTAGTCGGCGGCCCCAACAGGAGCAGTACTTC. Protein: CASSKVGSRRPQQEQYF.